The entry that follows covers one TCR beta chain sequence. These data belong to a study of blood T cell repertoires in COVID-19. CDR3 length equals 15 residues. Germline CDR1 is LNHDA and CDR2 is SQIVND (reference sequence). V shed 6 bases and J shed 2 bases, with 13 bases lying between them. As originally analysed: The authors estimated nucleated cell counts from reference gene primer amplification. The method was immunoSEQ multiplex PCR; TCRdb's version includes in-frame clones alone and lacks a portion of them. V and J calls and clone size are as listed in that table; D and trimming were resolved from the DNA. The sample has about 190,000 clones; approximately 80% are singletons.

This clonotype originated in a woman in her 50s with acute or convalescent COVID-19. The chain couples TRBV19 to TRBJ1-4; D gene uncertain. Sequenced: peripheral blood. The CDR3 loop is CASSPAEATNEKLFF. DNA for the CDR3: TGTGCCAGTAGCCCCGCGGAAGCCACTAATGAAAAACTGTTTTTT.